The clone carrying this TCR beta chain was recorded a few times. Its antigen is currently unknown. The data are from a study of CD8+ T cells in alopecia areata. Study in general: The duration of tofacitinib was 6 to 18 months, with 6 months off drug afterward.

Extraction of RNA preceded its reverse transcription into cDNA, which served as the sequencing template. The method was immunoSEQ multiplex PCR; TCRdb's version includes in-frame clones alone and lacks a portion of them. This sample yields 35,000 to 50,000 clones, of which about two thirds are seen a single time; under 25% belongs to the top ten. The treatment here: oral pan-JAK inhibitor, 5-10 mg twice daily. V lost 0 bases and J 3 bases, leaving 9 bases between the germline ends. The length of the CDR3 is 15 residues. Germline V gives CDR1 ENHRY, CDR2 SYGVKD. Study results and caveats: Patients shared TCRs less clearly than mice did, possibly owing to HLA. Expanded CD8+ clones among the top 100, and scalp clonality, were significantly decreased by tofacitinib. Greater clonality was observed in lesional scalp samples, especially alopecia totalis/universalis, versus normal scalp.

The chain carries TRBV10-3 and TRBJ2-1; D is undetermined. This receptor was identified in a human donor with alopecia areata. The starting material was CD8+ T cells sorted from blood, obtained at week 4, from a patient treated with tofacitinib. CDR3 residues: CAISESGQNYNEQFF. In nucleotides, the CDR3 is TGTGCCATCAGTGAGTCTGGGCAAAACTACAATGAGCAGTTCTTC.